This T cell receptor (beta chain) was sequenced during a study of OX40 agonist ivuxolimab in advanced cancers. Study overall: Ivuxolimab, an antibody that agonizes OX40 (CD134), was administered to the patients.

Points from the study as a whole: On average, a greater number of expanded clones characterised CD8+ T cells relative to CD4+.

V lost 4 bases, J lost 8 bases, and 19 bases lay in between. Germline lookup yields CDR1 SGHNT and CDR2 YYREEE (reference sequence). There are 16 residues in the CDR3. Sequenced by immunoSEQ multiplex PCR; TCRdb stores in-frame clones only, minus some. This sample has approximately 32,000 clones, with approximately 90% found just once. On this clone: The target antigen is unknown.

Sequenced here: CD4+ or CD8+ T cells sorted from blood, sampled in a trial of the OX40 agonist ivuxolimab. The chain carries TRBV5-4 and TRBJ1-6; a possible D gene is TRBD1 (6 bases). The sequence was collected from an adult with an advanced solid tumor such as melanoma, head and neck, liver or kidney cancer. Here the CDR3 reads CASSPLRAGADSPLHF. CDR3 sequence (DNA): TGTGCCAGCAGCCCCCTTCGTGCGGGGGCGGATTCACCCCTCCACTTT.